This TCR beta chain emerged from a study of tumor-infiltrating lymphocytes in primary liver carcinoma. The study, taken as a whole, reports: Just around 7-25% of top clones spanned all five tumor regions.

A note on this clonotype: Its specificity is not known. An end of the junction differs from the germline gene, which may be a read error.

Bulk tissue was left unsorted, and RNA and DNA were co-extracted from about 19-30 mg of it. Patients were chronically HBV-infected and treatment-naive. A primer in the constant region served to generate TCR beta cDNA from about 480 ng of total RNA. Modified slightly, ARM-PCR produced TCR beta libraries over three nested multiplex PCR rounds. The first two PCR rounds, roughly 10 cycles each, used TRBV1-TRBV30 forward primers and a C-beta reverse primer. Using its own MiXCR run on the multiplex PCR reads, TCRdb lists one record per CDR3 protein. The sample includes about 120,000 distinct CDR3 sequences, around two thirds of them seen just once. The CDR3 spans 14 residues. Germline CDR1 reads SGHAT; CDR2 reads FQNNGV.

The V and J genes are TRBV11-2 and TRBJ1-3; unclear D gene. Source material: liver tumor tissue from sampling region 1. Specified subset: tumor region T1, superior pole. The clonotype originates from a woman between 55 and 75 years old with primary liver carcinoma and hepatitis B virus infection. CDR3 nucleotide sequence: TGCGCCAGCAGTTTAGAAGTGGATGGAAACACCATATATTTT. It encodes CASSLEVDGNTIYF.